This is a list of T cell receptor beta chains from one sample in a study of healthy donors' naive CD4 and CD8 T cells. From the reads, TCRdb called clonotypes with MiXCR, one entry per CDR3 protein. The sample includes roughly 200,000 distinct CDR3 sequences, around three quarters seen only once; the top ten take 2% to 2.5%. Material: naive CD4+ and CD8+ T cells sorted from blood, pooled from several donors. The source of these receptors is a pool of human donors in good health; the sample pools cells from several healthy donors. The CDR3 runs from the conserved cysteine through the conserved F or W. The D gene is left open where the match is weak. The size field is filled for only some rows; it gives once, few, many or a size class.

V gene: TRBV7-8
CDR3 length: 13
J gene: TRBJ2-1
D gene: TRBD1
clone size: -
CDR3 DNA: TGTGCCAGCAGTTTGGACAGGGAGGCTGAGCAGTTCTTC
CDR3 protein: CASSLDREAEQFF

V gene: TRBV6-2/TRBV6-3
CDR3 length: 17
J gene: TRBJ2-7
D gene: TRBD1
clone size: -
CDR3 DNA: TGTGCCAGCAGTTACGGGAAAACGGGACAGGGAATGCACGAGCAGTACTTC
CDR3 protein: CASSYGKTGQGMHEQYF

V gene: TRBV20-1
CDR3 length: 15
J gene: TRBJ2-7
D gene: -
clone size: once
CDR3 DNA: TGCAGTGCTAGACCCTCCTTAGGGGCCACCTACGAGCAGTACTTC
CDR3 protein: CSARPSLGATYEQYF

V gene: TRBV5-6
CDR3 length: 15
J gene: TRBJ2-1
D gene: -
clone size: -
CDR3 DNA: TGTGCCAGCAGCTTGGACCCGCCTAGGGCCAATGAGCAGTTCTTC
CDR3 protein: CASSLDPPRANEQFF

V gene: TRBV2
CDR3 length: 14
J gene: TRBJ2-2
D gene: TRBD2
clone size: -
CDR3 DNA: TGTGCCAGCAGTCCGGGACTAGCGACCGGGGAGCTGTTTTTT
CDR3 protein: CASSPGLATGELFF

V gene: TRBV10-3
CDR3 length: 16
J gene: TRBJ2-6
D gene: TRBD1
clone size: once
CDR3 DNA: TGTGCCATCAGCGAAGGACAGGGCTCTGGGGCCAACGTCCTGACTTTC
CDR3 protein: CAISEGQGSGANVLTF

V gene: TRBV6-5
CDR3 length: 15
J gene: TRBJ2-7
D gene: -
clone size: -
CDR3 DNA: TGTGCCAGCAGTTACCGGGACGGCGACTCCTACGAGCAGTACTTC
CDR3 protein: CASSYRDGDSYEQYF

V gene: TRBV6-5
CDR3 length: 14
J gene: TRBJ2-7
D gene: -
clone size: once
CDR3 DNA: TGTGCCAGCAGGGCGGACAGACGGTCCTACGAGCAGTACTTC
CDR3 protein: CASRADRRSYEQYF

V gene: TRBV10-3
CDR3 length: 14
J gene: TRBJ2-3
D gene: -
clone size: -
CDR3 DNA: TGTGCCATCAGTGATGGAGGGAACACAGATACGCAGTATTTT
CDR3 protein: CAISDGGNTDTQYF

V gene: TRBV29-1
CDR3 length: 15
J gene: TRBJ2-1
D gene: -
clone size: -
CDR3 DNA: TGCAGCGTTGGTCCTCAGGACACACGTACGGATGAGCAGTTCTTC
CDR3 protein: CSVGPQDTRTDEQFF

V gene: TRBV6-5
CDR3 length: 18
J gene: TRBJ1-6
D gene: -
clone size: -
CDR3 DNA: TGCGCCAGCAGCCGCGGGCCTAGCGTTGGACAGCAAAATTCACCCCTCCACTTT
CDR3 protein: CASSRGPSVGQQNSPLHF

V gene: TRBV6-2/TRBV6-3
CDR3 length: 15
J gene: TRBJ2-1
D gene: -
clone size: -
CDR3 DNA: TGTGCCAGCAGTTTGGTGGGTTCATCTAACAATGAGCAGTTCTTC
CDR3 protein: CASSLVGSSNNEQFF

V gene: TRBV29-1
CDR3 length: 11
J gene: TRBJ1-1
D gene: -
clone size: -
CDR3 DNA: TGCAGCGTTGGGTTGGCCACTGAAGCTTTCTTT
CDR3 protein: CSVGLATEAFF

V gene: TRBV13
CDR3 length: 13
J gene: TRBJ2-1
D gene: TRBD2
clone size: -
CDR3 DNA: TGTGCCAGCAGTCCCGTCCCGGGAGGGGAGCAGTTCTTC
CDR3 protein: CASSPVPGGEQFF

V gene: TRBV30
CDR3 length: 13
J gene: TRBJ1-6
D gene: TRBD1
clone size: -
CDR3 DNA: TGTGCCTGGATGACAGGGGCAGGAGGGGATCTCCACTTT
CDR3 protein: CAWMTGAGGDLHF

V gene: TRBV27
CDR3 length: 14
J gene: TRBJ1-2
D gene: -
clone size: -
CDR3 DNA: TGTGCCAGCAGTTTTGGTAGGCCTGGCTATGGCTACACCTTC
CDR3 protein: CASSFGRPGYGYTF

V gene: TRBV29-1
CDR3 length: 13
J gene: TRBJ2-7
D gene: -
clone size: -
CDR3 DNA: TGCAGCGTTGAGCTCCCGACAGATTACGAGCAGTACTTC
CDR3 protein: CSVELPTDYEQYF

V gene: TRBV11-2
CDR3 length: 12
J gene: TRBJ1-2
D gene: -
clone size: -
CDR3 DNA: TGTGCCAGCAGCTCACACACAGCGGGCTACACCTTC
CDR3 protein: CASSSHTAGYTF

V gene: TRBV6-2/TRBV6-3
CDR3 length: 15
J gene: TRBJ2-5
D gene: TRBD1
clone size: -
CDR3 DNA: TGTGCCAGCAGTTCTACAGGGGTATTGGGAGAGACCCAGTACTTC
CDR3 protein: CASSSTGVLGETQYF

V gene: TRBV6-2/TRBV6-3
CDR3 length: 15
J gene: TRBJ1-6
D gene: TRBD1
clone size: few
CDR3 DNA: TGTGCCAGCAGTTACATGGACAGGAGCGAATCACCCCTCCACTTT
CDR3 protein: CASSYMDRSESPLHF

V gene: TRBV29-1
CDR3 length: 11
J gene: TRBJ1-1
D gene: -
clone size: once
CDR3 DNA: TGCAGCGTCCCAGACAGCACTGAAGCTTTCTTT
CDR3 protein: CSVPDSTEAFF

V gene: TRBV20-1
CDR3 length: 16
J gene: TRBJ2-1
D gene: -
clone size: once
CDR3 DNA: TGCAGTGTCCGAGAACCGGGACAAGCCCGATACAATGAGCAGTTCTTC
CDR3 protein: CSVREPGQARYNEQFF

V gene: TRBV6-5
CDR3 length: 15
J gene: TRBJ1-5
D gene: TRBD1
clone size: -
CDR3 DNA: TGTGCCAGCAGTCGAGGGACAGGGTTTAATCAGCCCCAGCATTTT
CDR3 protein: CASSRGTGFNQPQHF

V gene: TRBV27
CDR3 length: 15
J gene: TRBJ2-6
D gene: TRBD1
clone size: -
CDR3 DNA: TGTGCCAGCAGTCAAGGACAGGCTGGGGCCAACGTCCTGACTTTC
CDR3 protein: CASSQGQAGANVLTF

V gene: TRBV12-3/TRBV12-4
CDR3 length: 14
J gene: TRBJ1-5
D gene: -
clone size: -
CDR3 DNA: TGTGCCAGCCGGGGTTGGCAGGGGAATCAGCCCCAGCATTTT
CDR3 protein: CASRGWQGNQPQHF

V gene: TRBV6-5
CDR3 length: 15
J gene: TRBJ1-1
D gene: -
clone size: few
CDR3 DNA: TGTGCCAGCAGTTTAAATACAGGGACGAACACTGAAGCTTTCTTT
CDR3 protein: CASSLNTGTNTEAFF

V gene: TRBV20-1
CDR3 length: 15
J gene: TRBJ2-7
D gene: TRBD1
clone size: -
CDR3 DNA: TGCAGTGCTACCTTGGAGACAGGGATGTTCTACGAGCAGTACTTC
CDR3 protein: CSATLETGMFYEQYF

V gene: TRBV5-4
CDR3 length: 14
J gene: TRBJ2-2
D gene: -
clone size: few
CDR3 DNA: TGTGCCAGCACCGTGGGGGAGAACACCGGGGAGCTGTTTTTT
CDR3 protein: CASTVGENTGELFF

V gene: TRBV29-1
CDR3 length: 13
J gene: TRBJ2-5
D gene: -
clone size: -
CDR3 DNA: TGCAGCGTTCCCATCACCCCGCAAGAGACCCAGTACTTC
CDR3 protein: CSVPITPQETQYF

V gene: TRBV27
CDR3 length: 15
J gene: TRBJ2-2
D gene: -
clone size: -
CDR3 DNA: TGTGCCAGCAGTTTATCCCAGGGAGGCACCGGGGAGCTGTTTTTT
CDR3 protein: CASSLSQGGTGELFF

V gene: TRBV29-1
CDR3 length: 14
J gene: TRBJ2-7
D gene: TRBD2
clone size: -
CDR3 DNA: TGCAGCGTGGAGGTGGGACTAGCGGGAAACGAGCAGTACTTC
CDR3 protein: CSVEVGLAGNEQYF

V gene: TRBV19
CDR3 length: 14
J gene: TRBJ1-1
D gene: -
clone size: once
CDR3 DNA: TGTGCCAGTAGACCCTTGGACGGGAACACTGAAGCTTTCTTT
CDR3 protein: CASRPLDGNTEAFF

V gene: TRBV19
CDR3 length: 14
J gene: TRBJ1-6
D gene: TRBD1
clone size: -
CDR3 DNA: TGTGCCAGTATCTCGACAGGGCTGGATTCACCCCTCCACTTT
CDR3 protein: CASISTGLDSPLHF

V gene: TRBV29-1
CDR3 length: 16
J gene: TRBJ2-5
D gene: -
clone size: -
CDR3 DNA: TGCAGCGTTGAGCCCATACGAACAACTGGCCAAGAGACCCAGTACTTC
CDR3 protein: CSVEPIRTTGQETQYF

V gene: TRBV30
CDR3 length: 14
J gene: TRBJ2-7
D gene: TRBD1
clone size: -
CDR3 DNA: TGTGCCTGGAGTGTGACAGGGAGCTCCTACGAGCAGTACTTC
CDR3 protein: CAWSVTGSSYEQYF

V gene: TRBV29-1
CDR3 length: 11
J gene: TRBJ2-7
D gene: -
clone size: -
CDR3 DNA: TGCAGCGTTGGGAGAGGGAACGAGCAGTACTTC
CDR3 protein: CSVGRGNEQYF

V gene: TRBV27
CDR3 length: 15
J gene: TRBJ2-7
D gene: -
clone size: once
CDR3 DNA: TGTGCCAGCAGTTTACATGCAGGGTCAATATACGAGCAGTACTTC
CDR3 protein: CASSLHAGSIYEQYF

V gene: TRBV19
CDR3 length: 15
J gene: TRBJ2-3
D gene: -
clone size: -
CDR3 DNA: TGTGCCAGTAGTAAGGACCAAACGGGCACAGATACGCAGTATTTT
CDR3 protein: CASSKDQTGTDTQYF

V gene: TRBV29-1
CDR3 length: 13
J gene: TRBJ2-5
D gene: TRBD2
clone size: once
CDR3 DNA: TGCAGCGTCAAGACTAGCGGGGGAGAGACCCAGTACTTC
CDR3 protein: CSVKTSGGETQYF

V gene: TRBV29-1
CDR3 length: 14
J gene: TRBJ2-5
D gene: -
clone size: -
CDR3 DNA: TGCAGCGTTGAGTGGGCCCTGGGCCAAGAGACCCAGTACTTC
CDR3 protein: CSVEWALGQETQYF

V gene: TRBV14
CDR3 length: 15
J gene: TRBJ2-1
D gene: -
clone size: -
CDR3 DNA: TGTGCCAGCAGCCAAAGGGACGGCCCTTACAATGAGCAGTTCTTC
CDR3 protein: CASSQRDGPYNEQFF

V gene: TRBV5-1
CDR3 length: 12
J gene: TRBJ1-1
D gene: -
clone size: few
CDR3 DNA: TGTGCCAGCAGAACAGGGAACACTGAAGCTTTCTTT
CDR3 protein: CASRTGNTEAFF

V gene: TRBV29-1
CDR3 length: 14
J gene: TRBJ1-2
D gene: -
clone size: -
CDR3 DNA: TGCAGCGCCGGAAGGGGGGACGTAAGCTATGGCTACACCTTC
CDR3 protein: CSAGRGDVSYGYTF

V gene: TRBV4-2
CDR3 length: 16
J gene: TRBJ1-5
D gene: -
clone size: few
CDR3 DNA: TGTGCCAGCAGCCAAGATGGAGGGGTGCGCAATCAGCCCCAGCATTTT
CDR3 protein: CASSQDGGVRNQPQHF

V gene: TRBV6-5
CDR3 length: 13
J gene: TRBJ2-7
D gene: -
clone size: -
CDR3 DNA: TGTGCCAGCGTCCCGGGACACGGGTACGAGCAGTACTTC
CDR3 protein: CASVPGHGYEQYF

V gene: TRBV24-1
CDR3 length: 13
J gene: TRBJ1-1
D gene: TRBD1
clone size: -
CDR3 DNA: TGTGCCACCAGAGGGACAGGGGGCACTGAAGCTTTCTTT
CDR3 protein: CATRGTGGTEAFF

V gene: TRBV27
CDR3 length: 14
J gene: TRBJ2-3
D gene: TRBD2
clone size: -
CDR3 DNA: TGTGCCAGCAGATCAGCGGGAGGAGGAGATACGCAGTATTTT
CDR3 protein: CASRSAGGGDTQYF

V gene: TRBV20-1
CDR3 length: 11
J gene: TRBJ1-2
D gene: -
clone size: -
CDR3 DNA: TGCAGTGCCCCGGGTCCGTATGGCTACACCTTC
CDR3 protein: CSAPGPYGYTF